One sample yielded the 32 T cell receptor beta chains listed below, sequenced in a study of blood T cell repertoires in COVID-19. The data were produced by immunoSEQ multiplex PCR, yet TCRdb's version contains in-frame clones alone and is incomplete. This table has 180,000 or so clones, about 78% appearing once. The sample consisted of peripheral blood. Every receptor here comes from a woman aged 45 to 65 with active or convalescent COVID-19.

The chain combines TRBV2 with TRBJ2-5; 10 positions agree with TRBD1. Germline CDR1 SNHLY, CDR2 FYNNEI. The CDR3 runs to 13 residues. After removal of 10 bases from V and 5 bases from J, the junction contained 7 bases not matched to a gene. CDR3 nucleotide sequence: TGTGCCAACCGACAGGGGGCAGGGGAGACCCAGTACTTC. Its translation is CANRQGAGETQYF.

The CDR3 DNA reads as TGTGCCAGCAGTTACTCCGGGACATCTAACACTGAAGCTTTCTTT. Protein: CASSYSGTSNTEAFF. V usage is TRBV6-5 and J usage is TRBJ1-1, with a possible D match to TRBD1 (6 bases). V was shortened by 0 bases and J by 2 bases, with 10 bases between the two germline ends. The CDR3 sequence is 15 residues long. Per the germline V gene, CDR1 is MNHEY and CDR2 is SVGAGI.

Ten or more counts support this clone. The chain has TRBV5-1 and TRBJ2-5, with 9 bases lining up with TRBD2. The CDR3 contains 14 residues. The V gene end was trimmed by 4 bases and the J gene end by 5 bases; junction bases not matched to a gene: 6. The germline V gene has CDR1 SGHRS and CDR2 YFSETQ. CDR3 sequence: CASSPTSGSETQYF. CDR3 nucleotide sequence: TGCGCCAGCAGCCCGACTAGCGGCAGCGAGACCCAGTACTTC. The full variable domain, in which reference TRBV5-1 and TRBJ2-5 provide the parts outside the CDR3, is KAGVTQTPRYLIKTRGQQVTLSCSPISGHRSVSWYQQTPGQGLQFLFEYFSETQRNKGNFPGRFSGRQFSNSRSEMNVSTLELGDSALYLCASSPTSGSETQYFGPGTRLLVL.

The genes are TRBV19 and TRBJ1-4, with D perhaps TRBD1 (5 bases). CDR3 size: 17 residues. Germline V gene data show CDR1 as LNHDA and CDR2 as SQIVND (reference sequence). V dropped 7 bases and J dropped 5 bases, with 23 bases sitting between them. The CDR3 loop reads CASNQGIALTRNEKLFF. The CDR3 region has the DNA TGTGCCAGTAATCAGGGTATTGCGCTAACCCGAAATGAAAAACTGTTTTTT.

The chain has TRBV7-6 and TRBJ2-5; 9 bases map to TRBD2. The CDR3 is 17 amino acids. Germline values: CDR1 SGHVS, CDR2 FNYEAQ. Losses at the gene ends were 5 bases for V and 6 bases for J; bases not matched to a gene: 16. CDR3: CASSPRRSGGPGKTQYF. CDR3 nucleotides: TGTGCCAGCAGCCCAAGGAGGAGCGGGGGGCCTGGGAAGACCCAGTACTTC.

The chain uses TRBV30 and TRBJ1-2; D might be TRBD1 (6 bases). CDR3 length: 12 amino acids. V shed 0 bases and J shed 6 bases, with 8 bases lying between them. Looked up from germline, CDR1 is GTSNPN and CDR2 is SVGIG (reference sequence). The DNA for the CDR3 is TGTGCCTGGAGTGTAACAGGGCATGGCTACACCTTC. It translates to CAWSVTGHGYTF.

This clone was detected only a few times. The genes are TRBV20-1 and TRBJ1-6; D unclear. V was clipped by 3 bases and J by 8 bases, with 14 bases between them. The CDR3 totals 14 residues. Germline loops: CDR1 DFQATT, CDR2 SNEGSKA (reference sequence). CDR3 sequence reads: CSASEHTDYSPLHF. The CDR3 DNA is TGCAGTGCTAGTGAACACACCGACTATTCACCCCTCCACTTT.

The chain combines TRBV18 with TRBJ2-7; 7 nucleotides match TRBD1. After removal of 6 bases from V and 1 base from J, the junction contained 6 bases not matched to a gene. CDR3 length: 14 residues. The germline gives CDR1 KGHSH, CDR2 LQKENI. The CDR3 sequence is CASSPSRGSYEQYF. CDR3 nucleotide sequence: TGTGCCAGCTCGCCGAGCAGGGGGTCCTACGAGCAGTACTTC.

The V gene is TRBV7-9, the J gene TRBJ2-3; 13 bases align to TRBD2. Germline assignment: CDR1 SEHNR and CDR2 FQNEAQ (reference sequence). The V and J ends lost 3 bases and 1 base, in that order; junction bases with no gene match: 1. The CDR3 has 16 residues. CDR3 coding DNA: TGTGCCAGCAGCTTTGGACTAGCGGGGGGCACAGATACGCAGTATTTT. Encoded protein: CASSFGLAGGTDTQYF.

V and J are TRBV6-5 and TRBJ2-7, with 7 bases fitting TRBD1. CDR1 is MNHEY and CDR2 is SVGAGI in the germline V gene. V gave up 5 bases and J gave up 6 bases; unmatched junction bases: 10. This CDR3 has 14 residues. CDR3 loop: CASSITGDESEQYF. The CDR3 DNA sequence: TGTGCCAGCAGTATTACAGGGGACGAGTCCGAGCAGTACTTC.

This clone occurred once. The chain joins TRBV27 to TRBJ1-2, with 7 bases aligning to TRBD1. This CDR3 contains 13 residues. Germline CDR1 is MNHEY and CDR2 is SMNVEV (reference sequence). V shed 5 bases, J shed 4 bases, and the junction held 4 bases outside the gene matches. The CDR3 coding sequence is TGTGCCAGCAGTCCATGGGACAGCTATGGCTACACCTTC. Its translation is CASSPWDSYGYTF.

The rearrangement joins TRBV2 to TRBJ1-3, with D unclear. The CDR3 has 15 residues. CDR1 and CDR2 from the germline V gene are SNHLY and FYNNEI. Deletions cut 8 bases from V and 1 base from J, with 15 bases between. Here the CDR3 DNA reads TGTGCCAGCTCCAAAGAGAGGCCGTCTGGAAACACCATATATTTT. Its protein is CASSKERPSGNTIYF.

This clone was counted once. This chain uses TRBV3-1 (or the pseudogene TRBV3-2) with TRBJ2-7; D may be TRBD1 (6 bases). Germline lookup yields CDR1 LGHDT and CDR2 YNNKEL (reference sequence). V gave up 0 bases and J gave up 1 base, with 16 bases separating them. CDR3 length: 17 amino acids. The CDR3 DNA follows: TGTGCCAGCAGCCAAGAGGGGGACACAGTACAGTCCTACGAGCAGTACTTC. Translating gives CASSQEGDTVQSYEQYF.

Concerning this clone itself: Sequence at one end of the junction differs from germline and may be a read error. This rearrangement joins TRBV28 to TRBJ1-2, with D perhaps TRBD1 (6 bases). The CDR3 length is 16 residues. Germline assignment: CDR1 MDHEN and CDR2 SYDVKM. The CDR3 here is CASSLPALGASYGHTF. The CDR3 DNA reads TGTGCCAGCAGTTTACCCGCGTTGGGGGCGAGTTATGGCCACACCTTC.

This chain connects TRBV28 to TRBJ2-7; possible D gene TRBD1, 6 bases. The germline CDR1 and CDR2 sequences are MDHEN and SYDVKM. Trimming left V 2 bases short and J 2 bases short, with 13 bases between. The CDR3 spans 15 residues. The CDR3 DNA reads as TGTGCCAGCAGTTTAAGGGGGACCGGGACCTACGAGCAGTACTTC. Amino acid sequence: CASSLRGTGTYEQYF.

The chain joins TRBV2 to TRBJ2-1; 11 bases line up with TRBD2. There are 14 residues in the CDR3. V lost 2 bases to trimming and J lost 9 bases; unmatched junction nucleotides: 3. Per germline, CDR1 SNHLY and CDR2 FYNNEI. The DNA for the CDR3 is TGTGCCAGCAGTGAAACTAGCGGGAGCAGTGAGCAGTTCTTC. As protein: CASSETSGSSEQFF. Using reference TRBV2 and TRBJ2-1 for the parts outside the CDR3, the full variable domain is EPEVTQTPSHQVTQMGQEVILRCVPISNHLYFYWYRQILGQKVEFLVSFYNNEISEKSEIFDDQFSVERPDGSNFTLKIRSTKLEDSAMYFCASSETSGSSEQFFGPGTRLTVL.

This clone was observed a handful of times. The CDR3 is CASSDRGLEAFF. CDR3 DNA: TGCGCCAGCTCCGACAGGGGTCTTGAAGCTTTCTTT. V is TRBV5-1 and J is TRBJ1-1; 8 nucleotides align to TRBD1. The CDR3 runs to 12 residues. The V segment lost 7 bases and the J segment 7 bases; nucleotides outside the gene matches: 6. Looked up from germline, CDR1 is SGHRS and CDR2 is YFSETQ.

This chain joins TRBV6-5 and TRBJ2-2; possibly TRBD2 for D (6 bases). The CDR3 loop spans 13 amino acids. Deletions cut 8 bases from V and 6 bases from J, with 13 bases between. Germline V gene sequence: CDR1 MNHEY, CDR2 SVGAGI. DNA of the CDR3: TGTGCCAGCCGGGGGTTAAGGGCCGGGGAGCTGTTTTTT. Encoded protein: CASRGLRAGELFF.

This clone was observed once. Other DNA sequences in the same sample also yield this CDR3. This chain connects TRBV7-3 to TRBJ2-1; no reliable D call. Per the germline V gene, CDR1 is SGHTA and CDR2 is FQGTGA. CDR3 size: 13 residues. V was pared by 5 bases and J by 4 bases, with 9 bases between. CDR3: CASSPNSYNEQFF. CDR3 bases: TGTGCCAGCAGCCCGAACAGTTACAATGAGCAGTTCTTC.

The V and J genes are TRBV30 and TRBJ1-2; the D gene is possibly TRBD1 (5 bases). The CDR3 has 12 amino acids. Germline V lookup: CDR1 GTSNPN, CDR2 SVGIG (reference sequence). V was cut by 2 bases and J by 8 bases, with 12 bases left in between. The CDR3 protein is CAWSSGRAGYTF. In DNA, the CDR3 is TGTGCCTGGAGTAGTGGCAGGGCCGGCTACACCTTC.

This sequence joins TRBV7-9 and TRBJ1-2; D gene ambiguous. Germline CDR1 SEHNR, CDR2 FQNEAQ (reference sequence). Trimming cost V 5 bases and J 2 bases, with 18 bases left between them. This CDR3 has 16 amino acids. DNA for the CDR3: TGTGCCAGCAGCGGAATCGACAATGCGAGAAACTATGGCTACACCTTC. This sequence encodes CASSGIDNARNYGYTF.

The V call is TRBV4-2, the J call TRBJ1-1, with D tentatively TRBD1 (5 bases). Germline V gene lookup returns CDR1 LGHNA and CDR2 YNFKEQ. The CDR3 has 17 residues. Trimming took off 2 bases at V and 6 bases at J, with 22 bases between the two ends. The CDR3 loop reads CASSQPVGQGGPSEAFF. The CDR3 DNA follows: TGTGCCAGCAGCCAACCCGTGGGTCAGGGAGGCCCCTCTGAAGCTTTCTTT.

J is TRBJ1-6 and V is TRBV30; 7 bases match TRBD1. The CDR3 is 14 residues long. Germline assignment: CDR1 GTSNPN and CDR2 SVGIG (reference sequence). J gave up 5 bases and V 3 bases, and 4 bases lay outside the gene matches. The CDR3, as DNA: TGTGCCTGGAGGGGGACAGCACATAATTCACCCCTCCACTTT. It codes for CAWRGTAHNSPLHF.

V is TRBV6-5 and J is TRBJ2-2, with 8 nucleotides matching TRBD2. This CDR3 contains 14 residues. J lost 16 bases, V lost 6 bases, and 16 bases had no gene match. CDR1 and CDR2 from the germline V gene are MNHEY and SVGAGI. The CDR3 DNA sequence: TGTGCCAGCAGACTTATCAATGGACCGGGAGGGGAGTTTTTT. This encodes CASRLINGPGGEFF.

Only one count was recorded for this clone. This chain joins TRBV4-3 and TRBJ1-2; 7 positions agree with TRBD1. The J segment lost 8 bases and the V segment lost 0 bases, leaving 9 bases of the junction unmatched. CDR3 length: 15 amino acids. Germline V lookup: CDR1 LGHNA, CDR2 YSLEER. This CDR3 is CASSQDLTGAAGYTF. The CDR3 bases are TGCGCCAGCAGCCAAGACCTTACAGGGGCGGCGGGCTACACCTTC.

This sequence joins TRBV5-1 and TRBJ2-1, with D perhaps TRBD2 (5 bases). The V and J ends lost 1 base and 8 bases respectively, with 7 bases between them. Per germline, CDR1 SGHRS and CDR2 YFSETQ. The CDR3 is 12 residues long. CDR3 residues: CASSLRGDEQFF. The CDR3 bases are TGCGCCAGCAGCTTGCGGGGAGATGAGCAGTTCTTC. The variable domain in full, completed from reference TRBV5-1 and TRBJ2-1, reads KAGVTQTPRYLIKTRGQQVTLSCSPISGHRSVSWYQQTPGQGLQFLFEYFSETQRNKGNFPGRFSGRQFSNSRSEMNVSTLELGDSALYLCASSLRGDEQFFGPGTRLTVL.

The CDR3 DNA follows: TGTGCCAGCAGTTTGTCGGGCGGCAGGGTGAACACTGAAGCTTTCTTT. It translates to CASSLSGGRVNTEAFF. The rearrangement uses TRBV27 and TRBJ1-1; D perhaps matches TRBD1 (5 bases). Trimming left V 3 bases short and J 0 bases short, with 14 bases between. CDR3 length: 16 amino acids. Germline V lookup: CDR1 MNHEY, CDR2 SMNVEV (reference sequence).

The CDR3 nucleotides read TGTGCCAGCAGCGACGGACCTCGGGGTGAAGCTTTCTTT. Translation gives CASSDGPRGEAFF. The rearrangement links TRBV9 to TRBJ1-1, with D uncertain. The CDR3 is 13 amino acids. The germline V gene has CDR1 SGDLS and CDR2 YYNGEE. V gave up 3 bases and J gave up 7 bases, with 13 bases separating them.

The chain employs TRBV2 and TRBJ1-5; D remains ambiguous. The V and J ends lost 7 bases and 4 bases respectively, with 11 bases between them. In germline, CDR1 is SNHLY, CDR2 FYNNEI. The CDR3 loop spans 13 amino acids. CDR3 amino acids: CASTDTENQPQHF. Written as DNA, the CDR3 is TGTGCCAGCACCGACACAGAAAATCAGCCCCAGCATTTT.

The rearrangement uses TRBV9 and TRBJ1-1; no clear D gene. The germline V gene has CDR1 SGDLS and CDR2 YYNGEE. The CDR3 spans 14 residues. Trimming stripped 0 bases from V and 4 bases from J, with 10 bases between. In DNA, the CDR3 is TGTGCCAGCAGCGTAGATAACCGGGGCACTGAAGCTTTCTTT. Protein: CASSVDNRGTEAFF.

The CDR3 DNA is TGTGCCAGCAGCCCGCGGGACAGAGAAGGGGGCACTGAAGCTTTCTTT. This encodes CASSPRDREGGTEAFF. V and J are TRBV4-2 and TRBJ1-1; 7 nucleotides match TRBD1. V shed 4 bases, J shed 4 bases, and the junction held 12 bases outside the gene matches. The CDR3 covers 16 residues. CDR1 and CDR2 (germline): LGHNA, YNFKEQ.

This chain links TRBV18 with TRBJ1-5, with D perhaps TRBD1 (5 bases). This CDR3 has 13 amino acids. V was clipped by 2 bases and J by 5 bases, with 7 bases between them. Germline lookup yields CDR1 KGHSH and CDR2 LQKENI. The CDR3 region has the DNA TGTGCCAGCTCACCAGGAGGGGATCAGCCCCAGCATTTT. It encodes CASSPGGDQPQHF.